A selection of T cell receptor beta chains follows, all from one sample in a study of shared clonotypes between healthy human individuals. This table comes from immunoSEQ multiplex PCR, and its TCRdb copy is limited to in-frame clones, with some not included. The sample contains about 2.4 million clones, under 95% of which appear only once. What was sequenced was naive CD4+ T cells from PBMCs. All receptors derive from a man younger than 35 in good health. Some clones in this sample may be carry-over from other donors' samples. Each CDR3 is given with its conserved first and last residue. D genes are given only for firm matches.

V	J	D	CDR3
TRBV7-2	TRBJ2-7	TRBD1	CASSIQGGPTEQYF
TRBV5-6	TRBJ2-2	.	CASSPLGRGTGELFF
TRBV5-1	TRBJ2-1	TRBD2	CASSYQRERGNEQFF
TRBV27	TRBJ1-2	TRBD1	CASRTSGGSYGYTF
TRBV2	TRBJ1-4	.	CASSGAWLREKLFF
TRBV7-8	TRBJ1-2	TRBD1	CASSPRTGVYGYTF
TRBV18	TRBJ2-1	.	CASSPRTVASYNEQFF
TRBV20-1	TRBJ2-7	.	CSADTLYEQYF
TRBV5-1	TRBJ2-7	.	CASSFRGYEQYF
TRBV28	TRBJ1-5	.	CASSLFSRRTEPQHF
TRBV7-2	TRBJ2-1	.	CASRLDRGSYNEQFF
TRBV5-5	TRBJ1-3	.	CASSLGGRNTIYF
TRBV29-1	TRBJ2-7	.	CSVVSLTPGGEQYF
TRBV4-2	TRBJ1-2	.	CASSQPPAGGYTF
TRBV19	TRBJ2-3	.	CASSTLDGRRDTQYF
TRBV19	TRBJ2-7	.	CASSINRAGRGRDYEQYF
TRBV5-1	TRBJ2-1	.	CASIEEGSYNEQFF
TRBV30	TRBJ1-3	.	CAWSPPPGLRNTIYF
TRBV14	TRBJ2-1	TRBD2	CASQNSGRAFYNEQFF
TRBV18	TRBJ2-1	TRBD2	CASSVGGLAGLSSYNEQFF
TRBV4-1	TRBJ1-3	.	CASSPARSGNTIYF
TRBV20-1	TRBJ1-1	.	CSARGFFEAFF
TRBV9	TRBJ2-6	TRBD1	CASSVQQGAGANVLTF
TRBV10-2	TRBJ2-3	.	CASSESIGQPGTSTDTQYF
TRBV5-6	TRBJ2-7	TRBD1	CASSRMPGTASYEQYF
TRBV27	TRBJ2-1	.	CASNTRSGIWSYNEQFF
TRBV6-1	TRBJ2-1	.	CASSWAGQNNEQFF
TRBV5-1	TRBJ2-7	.	CASSLAPTRGNEQYF
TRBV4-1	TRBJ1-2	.	CASSQDPQGNYGYTF
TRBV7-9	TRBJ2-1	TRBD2	CASSPAGRTYNEQFF
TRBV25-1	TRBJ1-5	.	CASSEWGQPQHF
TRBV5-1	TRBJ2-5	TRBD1	CASSPPQTGAQETQYF
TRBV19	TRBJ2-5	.	CASSDASRETQYF
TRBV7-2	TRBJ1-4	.	CASSLGRAGEKLFF
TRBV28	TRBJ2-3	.	CASSEGAGTSTDTQYF
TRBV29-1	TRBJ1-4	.	CSVESSEKLFF
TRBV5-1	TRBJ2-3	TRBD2	CASSLGREADTQYF
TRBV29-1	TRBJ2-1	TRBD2	CSGGGSYNEQFF
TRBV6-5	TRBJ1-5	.	CASSYGGGVGSPQHF
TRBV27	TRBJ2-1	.	CASSQLKSSYNEQFF
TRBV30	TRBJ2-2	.	CAWSAGLITGELFF
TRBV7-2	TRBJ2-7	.	CASSLSPGDHEQYF
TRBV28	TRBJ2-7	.	CASSFAPGGVEQYF
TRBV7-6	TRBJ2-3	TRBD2	CASSTQTSGVQYF
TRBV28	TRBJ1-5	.	CASSSQGLSQPQHF
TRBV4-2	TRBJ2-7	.	CASSPSLLGLEQYF
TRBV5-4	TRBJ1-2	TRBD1	CASSQDRVNYGYTF
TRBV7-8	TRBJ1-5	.	CASSLLWGGSNQPQHF
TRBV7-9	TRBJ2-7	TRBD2	CASSPGLAATYEQYF
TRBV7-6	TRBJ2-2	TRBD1	CASRQGQGAYTGELFF
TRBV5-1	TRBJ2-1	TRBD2	CASSFPSGRPYNEQFF
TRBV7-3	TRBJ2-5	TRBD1	CASSKGQGETQYF
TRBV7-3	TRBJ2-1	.	CASSPNPRLNEQFF
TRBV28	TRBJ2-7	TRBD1	CASRIGRGLYEQYF
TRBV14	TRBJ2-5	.	CASSHILALQETQYF